This T cell receptor beta chain was recovered during a study of CXCR3-negative and CXCR3-positive naive CD8 T cells. General study points: CXCR3-negative and CXCR3-positive naive cells shared comparable TRBV-TRBJ usage, but memory cells did not.

Through 5' RACE with UMI labels, the TRB cDNA libraries were prepared. TCRdb reprocessed the 5' RACE reads and stores each CDR3 protein as one record, lacking DNA. The sample's table shows approximately 62,000 distinct CDR3 sequences. The CDR3 is 12 amino acids. Germline V gene lookup returns CDR1 SEHNR and CDR2 FQNEAQ (reference sequence). On this clonotype itself: Its antigen is not known.

The sequencing sample was made of naive CXCR3- CD8+ T cells from blood. Stated subset: CD45RO-CCR7+CD27+CD95- naive CD8+ T cells lacking CXCR3 (TNR3-). This TCR was sampled from a human donor in good health. Some clones in this sample may be carry-over from other donors' samples. V gene TRBV7-9 combines with J gene TRBJ2-3; TCRdb selects TRBD2, and the lack of DNA leaves this call unchecked. CDR3 loop: CASREGSDTQYF.